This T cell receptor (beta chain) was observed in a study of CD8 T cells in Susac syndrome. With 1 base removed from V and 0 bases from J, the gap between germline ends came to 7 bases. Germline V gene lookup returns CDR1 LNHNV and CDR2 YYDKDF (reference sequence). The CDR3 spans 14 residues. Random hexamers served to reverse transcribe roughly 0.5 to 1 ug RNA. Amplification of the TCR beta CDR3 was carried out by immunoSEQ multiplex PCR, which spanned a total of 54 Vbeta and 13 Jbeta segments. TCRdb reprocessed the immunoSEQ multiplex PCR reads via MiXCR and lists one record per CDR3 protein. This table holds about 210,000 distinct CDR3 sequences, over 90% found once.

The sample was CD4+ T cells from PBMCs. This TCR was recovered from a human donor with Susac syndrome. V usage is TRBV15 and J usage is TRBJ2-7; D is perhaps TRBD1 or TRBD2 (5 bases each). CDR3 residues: CATSRGGFSYEQYF. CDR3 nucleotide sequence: TGTGCCACCAGCAGAGGGGGGTTCTCCTACGAGCAGTACTTC.